Following are 19 T cell receptor beta chains from one sample sequenced in a study of T cell repertoires in cytomegalovirus infection. TCRdb independently ran MiXCR on the reads; one entry per CDR3 protein. The data contain approximately 120,000 distinct CDR3 sequences, around 30% of them seen just once; the ten biggest clones take up roughly three fifths. These receptors' antigens are unknown. Sequencing used CD8+ T cells from cultured PBMCs, obtained from culture after CMV antigen stimulation. These receptors originate from a human donor in good health (CMV status not recorded). Some clones in this sample may be carry-over from other donors' samples.

This chain links TRBV12-3 or TRBV12-4 with TRBJ2-2; TRBD2 is a possible D gene (6 bases). The V and J ends lost 3 bases and 7 bases respectively, with 12 bases between them. The CDR3 runs to 14 residues. CDR3 protein: CASSFPGDVGELFF. The CDR3 nucleotides are TGTGCCAGCAGTTTTCCGGGGGATGTCGGGGAGCTGTTTTTT.

The V call is TRBV7-9, the J call TRBJ2-7, with 7 bases aligning to TRBD1. Trimming cost V 5 bases and J 6 bases; bases outside gene matches: 13. Germline V lookup: CDR1 SEHNR, CDR2 FQNEAQ (reference sequence). There are 15 residues in the CDR3. CDR3 nucleotides: TGTGCCAGCAGCGACCGGACAGGCGGCGTCGTCGAGCAGTACTTC. It translates to CASSDRTGGVVEQYF. Filled out from reference TRBV7-9 and TRBJ2-7, the complete variable domain reads DTGVSQNPRHKITKRGQNVTFRCDPISEHNRLYWYRQTLGQGPEFLTYFQNEAQLEKSRLLSDRFSAERPKGSFSTLEIQRTEQGDSAMYLCASSDRTGGVVEQYFGPGTRLTVT.

The chain employs TRBV7-9 and TRBJ1-2; 9 nucleotides align to TRBD1. The CDR3 totals 15 residues. CDR1 and CDR2 from the germline V gene are SEHNR and FQNEAQ (reference sequence). The trim removed 3 bases at V and 4 bases at J, leaving 6 bases unmatched. In nucleotides, the CDR3 is TGTGCCAGCAGCTTGCCGGGACAGGGAGTCTATGGCTACACCTTC. This codes for CASSLPGQGVYGYTF.

The chain couples TRBV2 to TRBJ1-4, with D maybe TRBD1 (6 bases). Germline CDR1 and CDR2: SNHLY and FYNNEI. CDR3 length equals 15 residues. Trimming removed 6 bases from V and 4 bases from J, with 15 bases in between. Written as DNA, the CDR3 is TGTGCCAGCAGCAGAACAGGGAGACTTAATGAAAAACTGTTTTTT. Translation gives CASSRTGRLNEKLFF. Full variable domain (outside the CDR3, taken from reference TRBV2 and TRBJ1-4): EPEVTQTPSHQVTQMGQEVILRCVPISNHLYFYWYRQILGQKVEFLVSFYNNEISEKSEIFDDQFSVERPDGSNFTLKIRSTKLEDSAMYFCASSRTGRLNEKLFFGSGTQLSVL.

The sample holds a few counts of this clonotype. V gene TRBV29-1 combines with J gene TRBJ2-5; weak D call: TRBD1 (6 bases). Trimming removed 1 base at V and 0 bases at J, with 12 bases between. Germline lookup yields CDR1 SQVTM and CDR2 ANQGSEA. CDR3 length: 15 residues. CDR3 loop: CSVEGGQADQETQYF. The CDR3 DNA follows: TGCAGCGTTGAAGGGGGGCAGGCGGACCAAGAGACCCAGTACTTC.

This clonotype was counted many times. J is TRBJ2-3 and V is TRBV7-9, with 7 bases identical to TRBD1. Trimming removed 1 base from V and 0 bases from J; junction bases left unmatched: 4. Germline V CDR1 and CDR2: SEHNR, FQNEAQ (reference sequence). This CDR3 is built from 16 residues. The CDR3 sequence: CASSLDRGLSTDTQYF. CDR3 coding DNA: TGTGCCAGCAGCTTAGACAGGGGCCTTAGCACAGATACGCAGTATTTT.

V gene TRBV5-5 combines with J gene TRBJ1-4, with TRBD1 as a possible D gene (5 bases). V was shortened by 4 bases and J by 0 bases, with 10 bases between the two germline ends. This CDR3 contains 15 residues. Germline values: CDR1 SGHKS, CDR2 YYEKEE (reference sequence). In DNA, the CDR3 is TGTGCCAGCAGCCCTCAGGGAGCAACTAATGAAAAACTGTTTTTT. Translating gives CASSPQGATNEKLFF.

The V and J genes are TRBV6-2 or TRBV6-3 and TRBJ2-2; 9 nucleotides agree with TRBD2. The CDR3 is 17 amino acids. V lost 2 bases to trimming and J lost 0 bases; unmatched junction nucleotides: 4. The germline gives CDR1 MNHEY, CDR2 SVGEGT. Written as DNA, the CDR3 is TGTGCCAGCAGTTACCTAGCGGGGATGTCGAACACCGGGGAGCTGTTTTTT. Protein product: CASSYLAGMSNTGELFF.

The V and J genes are TRBV6-2 or TRBV6-3 and TRBJ1-1; D unclear. The CDR3 sequence is 16 residues long. The V gene's germline CDR1 is MNHEY and CDR2 SVGEGT. With 2 bases removed from V and 4 bases from J, the gap between germline ends came to 17 bases. This chain's CDR3 is CASSYHLGVDATEAFF. CDR3 in DNA: TGTGCCAGCAGTTACCACTTAGGAGTTGACGCCACTGAAGCTTTCTTT.

V and J are TRBV20-1 and TRBJ1-5; the D is unclear. The CDR3 is 15 residues long. With 0 bases removed from V and 4 bases from J, the gap between germline ends came to 13 bases. Germline lookup yields CDR1 DFQATT and CDR2 SNEGSKA (reference sequence). CDR3 amino acids: CSARESRDRNQPQHF. For the CDR3, the DNA is TGCAGTGCTAGAGAGAGCCGGGATCGAAATCAGCCCCAGCATTTT.

CDR3 in amino acids: CAITGGGQRGNNGYTF. CDR3 coding DNA: TGTGCCATCACGGGTGGGGGACAGCGCGGGAACAATGGCTACACCTTC. The chain combines TRBV10-3 with TRBJ1-2; 7 bases agree with TRBD1. Germline V gene data show CDR1 as ENHRY and CDR2 as SYGVKD. The CDR3 contains 16 residues. V was clipped by 7 bases and J by 6 bases; unmatched bases: 17.

Turning to this clonotype: A much larger clone sits a single nucleotide away, making a read error possible. CDR3 in DNA: TGTGCCAGCAGCGGCGGGTTTACCGGGGAGCTGTTTTTT. This translates into CASSGGFTGELFF. V gene TRBV5-6 combines with J gene TRBJ2-2, with D perhaps TRBD2 (5 bases). The V gene's germline CDR1 is SGHDT and CDR2 YYEEEE. Trimming removed 4 bases at V and 5 bases at J, with 9 bases between. CDR3 length equals 13 residues.

V and J are TRBV11-2 and TRBJ2-2; tentatively, D is TRBD1 (5 bases). Germline CDR1 is SGHAT and CDR2 is FQNNGV. There are 16 residues in the CDR3. The germline V and J ends were trimmed by 1 base and 6 bases, with 15 bases remaining between them. CDR3 sequence reads: CASSLAFVQGSGELFF. As DNA, the CDR3 is TGTGCCAGCAGCTTAGCGTTTGTTCAGGGTTCCGGGGAGCTGTTTTTT.

This clonotype occurred a few times. The chain uses TRBV5-4 and TRBJ1-6; no firm D call. This CDR3 has 12 amino acids. Germline lookup yields CDR1 SGHNT and CDR2 YYREEE (reference sequence). Trimming left V 0 bases short and J 8 bases short, with 3 bases between. CDR3 DNA: TGTGCCAGCAGCTTGGTTGATTCACCCCTCCACTTT. Residues: CASSLVDSPLHF. Using reference TRBV5-4 and TRBJ1-6 for the parts outside the CDR3, the full variable domain is ETGVTQSPTHLIKTRGQQVTLRCSSQSGHNTVSWYQQALGQGPQFIFQYYREEENGRGNFPPRFSGLQFPNYSSELNVNALELDDSALYLCASSLVDSPLHFGNGTRLTVT.

This chain connects TRBV4-3 to TRBJ1-1, with D perhaps TRBD1 (5 bases). With 2 bases removed from V and 0 bases from J, the gap between germline ends came to 13 bases. The CDR3 extends over 16 amino acids. Germline lookup yields CDR1 LGHNA and CDR2 YSLEER. The CDR3 region is CASSQSLGGLNTEAFF. CDR3 bases: TGCGCCAGCAGCCAATCCCTCGGGGGGTTGAACACTGAAGCTTTCTTT.

J is TRBJ1-6 and V is TRBV6-5; perhaps TRBD1 as D (6 bases). Germline V gene sequence: CDR1 MNHEY, CDR2 SVGAGI. Between the trimmed V and J ends, which lost 6 bases and 10 bases, there was a span of 10 bases. This CDR3 is built from 12 residues. The CDR3 spells CASRSGVSPLHF. In DNA, the CDR3 is TGTGCCAGCAGATCAGGGGTCTCACCCCTCCACTTT.

V gene TRBV7-9 combines with J gene TRBJ2-5; D may be TRBD1 (6 bases). The CDR3 is 17 residues long. V lost 3 bases and J lost 2, with 19 bases in between. The germline V gene has CDR1 SEHNR and CDR2 FQNEAQ (reference sequence). The CDR3 loop is CASSFAVDRTAQETQYF. The CDR3 nucleotides are TGTGCCAGCAGCTTCGCTGTAGACCGGACAGCTCAAGAGACCCAGTACTTC.

This clonotype came up a few times. This chain joins TRBV2 and TRBJ2-7; possibly TRBD1 or TRBD2 for D (5 bases each). The CDR3 consists of 15 residues. Germline V lookup: CDR1 SNHLY, CDR2 FYNNEI. The V end was cut by 8 bases, the J end by 6 bases, with 23 bases between. CDR3 coding DNA: TGTGCCAGCCGAGTGTCCGGGACCGTTCCGGGCGAGCAGTACTTC. As protein: CASRVSGTVPGEQYF.

This clonotype appeared many times. The chain recombines TRBV7-6 with TRBJ2-7, with a tentative D call TRBD1 (6 bases). Germline CDR1 and CDR2: SGHVS and FNYEAQ. The ends were cut back, 0 bases at V and 7 bases at J, with 13 bases in the middle. This CDR3 comprises 14 residues. CDR3 sequence (DNA): TGTGCCAGCAGCTTAGCCCCTCAGGGGAATGAGCAGTACTTC. This encodes CASSLAPQGNEQYF.